The text below deals with one T cell receptor beta chain. CD8+ and CD4+ T cells circulating in blood were sequenced for TCR beta. With random hexamers, 0.5 to 1 ug RNA was reverse transcribed. immunoSEQ multiplex PCR amplified TCR beta CDR3 across 54 Vbeta, 13 Jbeta. Using its own MiXCR run on the immunoSEQ multiplex PCR reads, TCRdb lists one record per CDR3 protein. Among some 190,000 distinct CDR3 sequences listed, just under 95% were seen once. The CDR3 runs to 12 residues. The trim removed 0 bases at V and 10 bases at J, leaving 1 base unmatched. Germline V gene sequence: CDR1 SQVTM, CDR2 ANQGSEA. The entry originates in a study of CD8 T cells in Susac syndrome.

The chain is built from TRBV29-1 and TRBJ2-1, with 9 bases lining up with TRBD2. The sample taken for sequencing was CD4+ T cells from PBMCs. This TCR came from a human donor in good health. The CDR3 coding sequence is TGCAGCGTTGAAGAGACTAGCGGCGAGCAGTTCTTC. Translation gives CSVEETSGEQFF.